These 9 T cell receptor beta chains came from one sample sequenced in a study of blood T cell repertoires in COVID-19. Libraries were prepared by immunoSEQ multiplex PCR; TCRdb keeps only in-frame clonotypes and omits some of them. The sample comprises approximately 310,000 clones, 70% to 90% of which are singletons, and roughly 2.2% rests with the top ten. Sequences were obtained from PBMCs or T cells enriched from blood (not recorded which). Receptor source: a man aged 30 to 39 who had recovered from COVID-19.

This sequence joins TRBV18 and TRBJ1-2, with 8 bases fitting TRBD1. Germline CDR1 and CDR2: KGHSH and LQKENI. The CDR3 has 15 amino acids. The trim removed 3 bases at V and 7 bases at J, leaving 10 bases unmatched. CDR3 in DNA: TGTGCCAGCTCACCGCCGGACAGGGTGAGGGCTGGCTACACCTTC. Residues: CASSPPDRVRAGYTF.

At least ten counts were recorded for this clone. The chain is built from TRBV14 and TRBJ2-1; 7 bases are shared with TRBD2. CDR3 length: 17 residues. In germline, CDR1 is SGHDN, CDR2 FVKESK. V gave up 4 bases and J gave up 5 bases; unmatched junction bases: 14. DNA for the CDR3: TGTGCCAGCAGCCCATACATGGGGCTAGCGGTTCACAATGAGCAGTTCTTC. It codes for CASSPYMGLAVHNEQFF.

This clone has a single count. The chain couples TRBV7-8 to TRBJ2-4, with TRBD1 matching 7 bases. The length of the CDR3 is 17 residues. Looked up from germline, CDR1 is SGHVS and CDR2 is FQNEAQ. The V segment lost 5 bases and the J segment 0 bases; nucleotides outside the gene matches: 10. The CDR3 is CASSTPTGARAKNIQYF. The CDR3 DNA sequence: TGTGCCAGCAGCACCCCAACAGGGGCCCGAGCCAAAAACATTCAGTACTTC.

J is TRBJ1-2 and V is TRBV12-3 or TRBV12-4; possibly TRBD1 for D (5 bases). The CDR3 is made up of 13 amino acids. Trimming removed 5 bases at V and 1 base at J, with 8 bases between. The CDR3 loop reads CASSGDSNYGYTF. The CDR3 DNA reads as TGTGCCAGCAGTGGCGACAGTAACTATGGCTACACCTTC.

The chain recombines TRBV9 with TRBJ2-3; 13 nucleotides line up with TRBD2. This CDR3 is built from 16 residues. V lost 3 bases, J lost 4 bases, and 5 bases stayed unmatched. Germline CDR1 is SGDLS and CDR2 is YYNGEE. CDR3: CASSEGLAGPADTQYF. DNA for the CDR3: TGTGCCAGCAGCGAGGGACTAGCGGGGCCCGCAGATACGCAGTATTTT.

The chain combines TRBV4-3 with TRBJ1-2; D gene uncertain. The germline gives CDR1 LGHNA, CDR2 YSLEER. The V and J ends lost 1 base and 4 bases respectively, with 10 bases between them. The CDR3 has 14 amino acids. For the CDR3, the DNA is TGCGCCAGCAGCCAAGTGGGAGAGAGCTATGGCTACACCTTC. Translating it yields CASSQVGESYGYTF.

V and J are TRBV5-4 and TRBJ1-5; 8 positions match TRBD1. This CDR3 has 14 residues. J lost 7 bases, V lost 2 bases, and 5 bases had no gene match. Germline V gene sequence: CDR1 SGHNT, CDR2 YYREEE (reference sequence). CDR3 in amino acids: CASSLQGVQQPQHF. Written as DNA, the CDR3 is TGTGCCAGCAGCTTACAGGGGGTTCAACAGCCCCAGCATTTT.

The V and J genes are TRBV5-4 and TRBJ1-4; 10 positions match TRBD1. This CDR3 region has 15 residues. V dropped 4 bases and J dropped 4; count of bases not matched to a gene: 4. Germline loops: CDR1 SGHNT, CDR2 YYREEE (reference sequence). CDR3 sequence: CASSRDRGDNEKLFF. The CDR3 DNA follows: TGTGCCAGCAGCCGGGACAGGGGCGATAATGAAAAACTGTTTTTT.

The genes are TRBV3-1 (or the pseudogene TRBV3-2) and TRBJ1-4; perhaps TRBD1 as D (6 bases). The CDR3 spans 13 residues. Trimming removed 1 base from V and 14 bases from J, with 14 bases in between. Per germline, CDR1 LGHDT and CDR2 YNNKEL (reference sequence). The CDR3 nucleotides are TGTGCCAGCAGCCAAGTCGGGGGGGCAGGTCTGTTTTTT. This encodes CASSQVGGAGLFF.